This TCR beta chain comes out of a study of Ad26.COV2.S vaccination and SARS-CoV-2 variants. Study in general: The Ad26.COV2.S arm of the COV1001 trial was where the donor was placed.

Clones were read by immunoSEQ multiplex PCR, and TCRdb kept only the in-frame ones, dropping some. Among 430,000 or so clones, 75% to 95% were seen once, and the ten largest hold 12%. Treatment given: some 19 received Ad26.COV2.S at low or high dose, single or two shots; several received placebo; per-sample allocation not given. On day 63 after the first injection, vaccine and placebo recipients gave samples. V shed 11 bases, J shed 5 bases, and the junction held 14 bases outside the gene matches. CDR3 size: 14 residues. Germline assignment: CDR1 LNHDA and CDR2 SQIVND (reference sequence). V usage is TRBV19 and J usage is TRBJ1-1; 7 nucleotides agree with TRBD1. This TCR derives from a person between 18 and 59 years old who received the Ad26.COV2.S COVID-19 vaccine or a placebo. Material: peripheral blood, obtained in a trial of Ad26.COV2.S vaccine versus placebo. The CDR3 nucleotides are TGTGCCGGTAACCCGGGACAGAGGTGGACTGAAGCTTTCTTT. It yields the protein CAGNPGQRWTEAFF.